This T cell receptor (beta chain) was identified during a study of regulatory T cells in long-lasting Graves disease. J was trimmed by 7 bases and V by 5 bases; bases with no gene match: 9. The CDR3 runs to 15 residues. The germline V gene encodes CDR1 SGHAT and CDR2 FQNNGV. Time point of the sample: newly diagnosed GD, antithyroid drugs for less than 3 months. Making the TCR library involved RNA that had been extracted from PBMCs. Arm-PCR of CDR3 regions with iRepertoire HTBI primers generated TCR beta libraries. TCRdb reanalysed the multiplex PCR reads using MiXCR and keeps one entry per CDR3 protein. In the table there are about 440,000 distinct CDR3 sequences, more than 13% of which are singletons. This clonotype was detected ten times or more. The sample was also linked to a second study, of T cells in Graves' hyperthyroidism and ophthalmopathy. That work adds: The definition of stable Graves' hyperthyroidism was no ophthalmopathy progression within 18 months.

Sequencing used peripheral blood mononuclear cells (PBMCs), obtained at new diagnosis, from a patient treated with antithyroid drugs. The chain carries TRBV11-2 and TRBJ2-1; the match to TRBD2 covers 9 bases. This receptor was taken from a woman in her twenties or thirties with Graves disease. As DNA, the CDR3 is TGTGCCAGCAGCCAGATTAGCGGGAGTGGGAATGAGCAGTTCTTC. As protein: CASSQISGSGNEQFF. Full variable domain (remainder filled in from reference TRBV11-2 and TRBJ2-1): EAGVAQSPRYKIIEKRQSVAFWCNPISGHATLYWYQQILGQGPKLLIQFQNNGVVDDSQLPKDRFSAERLKGVDSTLKIQPAKLEDSAVYLCASSQISGSGNEQFFGPGTRLTVL.